The present T cell receptor (beta chain) was sequenced within a study of T-cell memory formation after mild COVID-19. 5'RACE with constant-segment primers yielded barcoded, UMI-tagged TCR alpha and TCR beta cDNA libraries. TCRdb called the 5' RACE reads again in MiXCR, with one record for every CDR3 protein. The table has roughly 350,000 distinct CDR3 sequences, approximately 27% seen once. This CDR3 contains 13 residues. Trimming stripped 3 bases from V and 5 bases from J, with 7 bases between. The J gene is TRBJ1-4, the V gene TRBV12-3 or TRBV12-4; D is uncertain. Sequencing used PBMCs or a T cell subset sorted from them (not recorded which). The TCR sequence derives from an adult woman who had mild COVID-19 (a few samples of this study predate the infection). Cell type and time point are not known. CDR3 coding DNA: TGTGCCAGCAGTTTCTCGGCGAATGAAAAACTGTTTTTT. This gives the protein CASSFSANEKLFF.